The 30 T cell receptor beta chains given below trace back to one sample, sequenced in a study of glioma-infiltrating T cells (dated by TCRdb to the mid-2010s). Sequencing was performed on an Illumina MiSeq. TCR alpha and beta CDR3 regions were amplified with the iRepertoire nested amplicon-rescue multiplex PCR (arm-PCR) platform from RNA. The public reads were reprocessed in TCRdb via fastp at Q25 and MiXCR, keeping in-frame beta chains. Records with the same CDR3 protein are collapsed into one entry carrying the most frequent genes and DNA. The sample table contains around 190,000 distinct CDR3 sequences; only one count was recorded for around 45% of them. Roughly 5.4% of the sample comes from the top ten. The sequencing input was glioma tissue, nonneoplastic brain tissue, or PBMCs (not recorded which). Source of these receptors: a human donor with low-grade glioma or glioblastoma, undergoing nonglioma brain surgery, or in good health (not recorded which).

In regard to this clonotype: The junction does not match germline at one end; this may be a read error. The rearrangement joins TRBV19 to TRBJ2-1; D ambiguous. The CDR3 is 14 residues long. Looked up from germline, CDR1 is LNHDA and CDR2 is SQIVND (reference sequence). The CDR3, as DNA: TGTGCCAGTAGCCCGATGGCCCCGCGCAATGAGCAATTCTTC. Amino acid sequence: CASSPMAPRNEQFF.

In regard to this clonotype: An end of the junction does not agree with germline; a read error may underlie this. CDR3 sequence: CASSAERSEKFF. The CDR3 coding sequence is TGTGCCAGCAGTGCGGAGCGGAGTGAGAAGTTCTTC. This rearrangement joins TRBV28 to TRBJ2-1; a possible D gene is TRBD2 (5 bases). This CDR3 is built from 12 residues. Germline CDR1 and CDR2: MDHEN and SYDVKM.

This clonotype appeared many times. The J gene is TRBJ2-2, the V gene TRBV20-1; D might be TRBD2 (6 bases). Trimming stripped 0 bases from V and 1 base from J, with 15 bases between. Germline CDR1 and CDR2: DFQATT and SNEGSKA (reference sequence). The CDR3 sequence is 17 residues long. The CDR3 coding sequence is TGCAGTGCTAGAGAGAATAGCGGCGGAATGAACACCGGGGAGCTGTTTTTT. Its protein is CSARENSGGMNTGELFF.

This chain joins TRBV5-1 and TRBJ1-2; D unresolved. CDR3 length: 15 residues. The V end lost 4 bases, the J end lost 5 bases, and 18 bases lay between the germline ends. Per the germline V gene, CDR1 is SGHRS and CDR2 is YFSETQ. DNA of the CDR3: TGCGCCAGCAGCCCCTCCCGTGGGCAGACTTATGGCTACACCTTC. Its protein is CASSPSRGQTYGYTF. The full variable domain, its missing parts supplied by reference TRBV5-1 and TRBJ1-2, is KAGVTQTPRYLIKTRGQQVTLSCSPISGHRSVSWYQQTPGQGLQFLFEYFSETQRNKGNFPGRFSGRQFSNSRSEMNVSTLELGDSALYLCASSPSRGQTYGYTFGSGTRLTVV.

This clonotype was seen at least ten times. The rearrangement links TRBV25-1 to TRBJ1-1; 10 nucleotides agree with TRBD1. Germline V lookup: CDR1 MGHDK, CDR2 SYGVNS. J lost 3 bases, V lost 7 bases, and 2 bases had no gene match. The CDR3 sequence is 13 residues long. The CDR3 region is CASTGTGDTEAFF. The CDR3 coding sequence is TGTGCCAGCACCGGGACAGGGGACACTGAAGCTTTCTTT.

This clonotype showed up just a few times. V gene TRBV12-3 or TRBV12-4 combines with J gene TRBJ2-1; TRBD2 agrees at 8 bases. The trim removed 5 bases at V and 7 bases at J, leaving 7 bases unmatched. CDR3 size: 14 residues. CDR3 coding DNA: TGTGCCAGCAGTCCGGGACTAGAGGGAAATGAGCAGTTCTTC. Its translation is CASSPGLEGNEQFF.

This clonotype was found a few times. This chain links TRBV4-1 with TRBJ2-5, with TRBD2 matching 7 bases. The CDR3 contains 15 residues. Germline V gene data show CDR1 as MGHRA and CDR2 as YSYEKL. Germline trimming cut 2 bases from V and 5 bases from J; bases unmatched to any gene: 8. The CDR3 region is CASSQRPSGSETQYF. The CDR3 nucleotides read TGCGCCAGCAGCCAAAGGCCTAGCGGTTCGGAGACCCAGTACTTC.

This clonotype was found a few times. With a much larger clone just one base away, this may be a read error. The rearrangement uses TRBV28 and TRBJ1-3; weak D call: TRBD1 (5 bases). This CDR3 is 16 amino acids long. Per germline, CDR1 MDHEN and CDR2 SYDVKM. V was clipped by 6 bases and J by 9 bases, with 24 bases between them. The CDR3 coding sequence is TGTGCCAGCAGAATATGGGACGGGGAAGGTGGAGGCACCATATATTTT. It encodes CASRIWDGEGGGTIYF.

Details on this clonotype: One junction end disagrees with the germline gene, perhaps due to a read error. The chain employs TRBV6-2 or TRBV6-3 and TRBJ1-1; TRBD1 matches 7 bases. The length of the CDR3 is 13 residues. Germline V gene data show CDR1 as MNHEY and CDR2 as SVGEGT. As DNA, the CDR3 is TGTGCCAGCAGTGTCGACAGGGCCACTGAAGATTTCTTT. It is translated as CASSVDRATEDFF.

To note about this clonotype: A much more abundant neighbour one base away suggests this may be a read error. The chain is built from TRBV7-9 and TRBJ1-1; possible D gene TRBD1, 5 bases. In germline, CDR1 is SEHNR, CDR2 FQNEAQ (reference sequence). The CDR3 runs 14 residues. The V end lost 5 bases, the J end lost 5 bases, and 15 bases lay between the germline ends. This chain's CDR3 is CASSAVGGVTEAFF. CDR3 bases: TGTGCCAGCAGCGCCGTGGGGGGTGTGACTGAAGCTTTCTTT.

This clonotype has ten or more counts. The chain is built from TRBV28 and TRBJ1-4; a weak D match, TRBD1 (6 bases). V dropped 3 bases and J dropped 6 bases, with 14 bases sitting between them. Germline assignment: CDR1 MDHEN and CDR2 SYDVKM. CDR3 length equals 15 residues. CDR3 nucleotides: TGTGCCAGCAGTTTTAGGGCAGGGGACCATGAAAAACTGTTTTTT. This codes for CASSFRAGDHEKLFF.

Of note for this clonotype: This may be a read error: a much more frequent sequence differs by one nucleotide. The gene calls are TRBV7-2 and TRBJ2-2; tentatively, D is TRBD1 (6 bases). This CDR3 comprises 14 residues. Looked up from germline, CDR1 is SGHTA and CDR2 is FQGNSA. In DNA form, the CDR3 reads TGTGCCAGCAGCCCTCTAGGGGGTACCGGGGAGATGTTTTTT. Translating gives CASSPLGGTGEMFF.

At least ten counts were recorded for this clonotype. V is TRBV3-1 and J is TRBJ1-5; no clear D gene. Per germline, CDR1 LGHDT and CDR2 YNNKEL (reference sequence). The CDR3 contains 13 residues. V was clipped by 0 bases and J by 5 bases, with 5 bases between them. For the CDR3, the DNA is TGTGCCAGCAGCCAAGATCTCGATCAGCCCCAGCATTTT. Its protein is CASSQDLDQPQHF.

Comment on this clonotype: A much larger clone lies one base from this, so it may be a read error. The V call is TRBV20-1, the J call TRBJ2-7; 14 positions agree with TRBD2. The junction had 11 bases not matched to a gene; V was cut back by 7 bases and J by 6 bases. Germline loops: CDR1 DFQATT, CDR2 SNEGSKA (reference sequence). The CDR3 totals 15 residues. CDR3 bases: TGCAGTGATGACACCGGGACTAGCGGGAGTCCCGAGCAGTACTTC. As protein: CSDDTGTSGSPEQYF.

This CDR3 reads CSADGRDQTTQYF. For the CDR3, the DNA is TGCAGTGCAGATGGGCGGGACCAGACTACACAGTATTTT. The gene calls are TRBV20-1 and TRBJ2-3; weak D call: TRBD2 (6 bases). The germline V gene has CDR1 DFQATT and CDR2 SNEGSKA (reference sequence). V was shortened by 6 bases and J by 12 bases, with 22 bases between the two germline ends. The length of the CDR3 is 13 residues.

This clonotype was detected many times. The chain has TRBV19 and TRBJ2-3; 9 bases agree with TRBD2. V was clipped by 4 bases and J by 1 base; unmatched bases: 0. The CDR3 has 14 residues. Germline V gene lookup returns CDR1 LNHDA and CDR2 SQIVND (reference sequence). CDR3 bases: TGTGCCAGTAGTACTAGCGGGGGCACAGATACGCAGTATTTT. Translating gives CASSTSGGTDTQYF.

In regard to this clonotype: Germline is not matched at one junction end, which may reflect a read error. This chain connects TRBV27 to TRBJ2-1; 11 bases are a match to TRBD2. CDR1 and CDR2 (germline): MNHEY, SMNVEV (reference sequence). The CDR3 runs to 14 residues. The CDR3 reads CASSLAGGGVEQLF. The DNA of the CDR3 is TGTGCCAGCAGTCTAGCGGGAGGAGGGGTTGAGCAGCTCTTC.

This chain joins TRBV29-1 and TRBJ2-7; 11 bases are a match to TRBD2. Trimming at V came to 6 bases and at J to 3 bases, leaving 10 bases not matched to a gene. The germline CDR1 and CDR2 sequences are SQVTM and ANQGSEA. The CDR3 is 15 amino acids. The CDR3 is CSVGPSGRNIYEQYF. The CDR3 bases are TGCAGCGTCGGACCTAGCGGGAGGAATATCTACGAGCAGTACTTC.

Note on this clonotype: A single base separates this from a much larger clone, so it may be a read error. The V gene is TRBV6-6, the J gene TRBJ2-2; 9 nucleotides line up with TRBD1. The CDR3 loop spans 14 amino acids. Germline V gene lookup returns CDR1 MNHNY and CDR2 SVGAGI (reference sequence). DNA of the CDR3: TGTGCCAGCAGTAGGGACAGGGAAGTCGGGGAGCCGTTTTTT. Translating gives CASSRDREVGEPFF.

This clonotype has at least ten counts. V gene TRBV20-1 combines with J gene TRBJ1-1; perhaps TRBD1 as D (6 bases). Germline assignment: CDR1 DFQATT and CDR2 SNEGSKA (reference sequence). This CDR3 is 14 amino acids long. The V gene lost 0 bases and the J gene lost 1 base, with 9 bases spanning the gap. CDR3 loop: CSARDLRGNTEAFF. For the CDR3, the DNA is TGCAGTGCTAGAGATCTCAGGGGGAACACTGAAGCTTTCTTT.

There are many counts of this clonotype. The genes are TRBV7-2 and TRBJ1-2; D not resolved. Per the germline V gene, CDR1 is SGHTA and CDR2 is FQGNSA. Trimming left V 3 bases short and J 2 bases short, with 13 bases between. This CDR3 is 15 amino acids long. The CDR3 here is CASSLGPGSNYGYTF. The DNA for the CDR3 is TGTGCCAGCAGCTTGGGCCCAGGTTCCAACTATGGCTACACCTTC.

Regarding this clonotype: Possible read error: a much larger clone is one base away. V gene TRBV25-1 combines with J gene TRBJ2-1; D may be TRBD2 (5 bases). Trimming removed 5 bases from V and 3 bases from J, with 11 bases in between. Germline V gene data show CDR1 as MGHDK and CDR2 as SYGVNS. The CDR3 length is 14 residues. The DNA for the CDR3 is TGTGCCAGCAGTATTAGCGTGAGCTACAATGAGCAGTTCTTC. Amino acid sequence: CASSISVSYNEQFF.

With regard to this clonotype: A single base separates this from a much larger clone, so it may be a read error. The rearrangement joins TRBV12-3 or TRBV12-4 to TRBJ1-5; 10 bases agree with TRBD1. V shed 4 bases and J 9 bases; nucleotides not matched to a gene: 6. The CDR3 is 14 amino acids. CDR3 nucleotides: TGTGCCAGCAGTTCCGGGACAGGGGTTCGGCCCCAGCATTTT. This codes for CASSSGTGVRPQHF.

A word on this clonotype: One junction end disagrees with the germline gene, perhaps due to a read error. CDR3 nucleotides: TGTGCTAGCAGCTCCTACAGGAGCACAGATACGCAGTATTTT. Translation: CASSSYRSTDTQYF. The chain is built from TRBV28 and TRBJ2-3, with D possibly being TRBD1 (5 bases). The CDR3 has 14 amino acids. Germline CDR1 reads MDHEN; CDR2 reads SYDVKM.

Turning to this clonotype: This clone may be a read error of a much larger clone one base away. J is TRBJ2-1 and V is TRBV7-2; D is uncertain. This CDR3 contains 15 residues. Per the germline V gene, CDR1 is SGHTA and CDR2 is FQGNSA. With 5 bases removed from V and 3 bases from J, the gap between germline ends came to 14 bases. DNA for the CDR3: TGTGCCAGCAGCGAAAGACCCCGGTGCTACAATGAGCAGTTCTTC. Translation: CASSERPRCYNEQFF.

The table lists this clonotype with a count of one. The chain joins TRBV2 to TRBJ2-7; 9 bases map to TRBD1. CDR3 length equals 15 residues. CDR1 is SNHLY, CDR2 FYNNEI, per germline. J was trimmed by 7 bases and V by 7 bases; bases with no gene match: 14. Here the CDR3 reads CASKPPGQGSGEQYF. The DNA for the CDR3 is TGTGCCAGCAAACCCCCGGGACAGGGCTCAGGGGAGCAGTACTTC.

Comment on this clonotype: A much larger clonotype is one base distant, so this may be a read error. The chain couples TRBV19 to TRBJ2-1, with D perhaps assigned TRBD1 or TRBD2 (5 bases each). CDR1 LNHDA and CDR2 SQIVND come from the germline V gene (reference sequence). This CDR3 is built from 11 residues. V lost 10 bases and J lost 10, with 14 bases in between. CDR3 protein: CATTQGVEQFF. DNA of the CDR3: TGTGCCACTACCCAGGGAGTCGAGCAGTTCTTC.

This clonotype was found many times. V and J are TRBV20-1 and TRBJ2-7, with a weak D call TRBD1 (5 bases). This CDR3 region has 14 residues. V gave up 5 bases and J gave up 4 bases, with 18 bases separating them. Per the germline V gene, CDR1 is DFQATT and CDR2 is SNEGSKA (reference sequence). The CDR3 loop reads CSAAAPTGLYEQYF. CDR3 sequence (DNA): TGCAGTGCTGCCGCCCCTACAGGCCTATACGAGCAGTACTTC.

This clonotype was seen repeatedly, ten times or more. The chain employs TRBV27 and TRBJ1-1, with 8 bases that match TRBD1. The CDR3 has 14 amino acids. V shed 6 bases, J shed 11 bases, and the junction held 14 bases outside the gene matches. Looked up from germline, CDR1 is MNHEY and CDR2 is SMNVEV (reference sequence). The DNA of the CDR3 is TGTGCCAGCAGCACCGGGACAGGCCCCGTAGGGGCTTTCTTT. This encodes CASSTGTGPVGAFF.

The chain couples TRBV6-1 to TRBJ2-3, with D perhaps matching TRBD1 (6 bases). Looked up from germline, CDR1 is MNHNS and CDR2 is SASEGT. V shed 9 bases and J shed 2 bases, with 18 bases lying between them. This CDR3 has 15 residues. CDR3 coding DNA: TGTGCCAGAAGTCACCAGGACAGAGTCACAGATACGCAGTATTTT. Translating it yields CARSHQDRVTDTQYF.